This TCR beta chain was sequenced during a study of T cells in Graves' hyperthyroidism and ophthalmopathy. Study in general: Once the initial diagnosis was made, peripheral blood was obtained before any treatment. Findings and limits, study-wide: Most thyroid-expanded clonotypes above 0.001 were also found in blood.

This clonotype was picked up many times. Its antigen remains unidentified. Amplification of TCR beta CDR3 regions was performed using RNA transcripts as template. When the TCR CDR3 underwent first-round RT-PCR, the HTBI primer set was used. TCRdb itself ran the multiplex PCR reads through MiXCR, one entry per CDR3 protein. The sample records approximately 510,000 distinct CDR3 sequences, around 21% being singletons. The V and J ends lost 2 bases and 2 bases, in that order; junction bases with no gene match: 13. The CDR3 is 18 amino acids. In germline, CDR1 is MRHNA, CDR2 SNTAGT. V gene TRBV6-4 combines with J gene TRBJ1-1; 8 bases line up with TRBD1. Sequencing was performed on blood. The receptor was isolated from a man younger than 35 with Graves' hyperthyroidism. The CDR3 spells CASSDRKFDRGINTEAFF. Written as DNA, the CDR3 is TGTGCCAGCAGTGACCGTAAATTTGACAGGGGCATTAACACTGAAGCTTTCTTT.